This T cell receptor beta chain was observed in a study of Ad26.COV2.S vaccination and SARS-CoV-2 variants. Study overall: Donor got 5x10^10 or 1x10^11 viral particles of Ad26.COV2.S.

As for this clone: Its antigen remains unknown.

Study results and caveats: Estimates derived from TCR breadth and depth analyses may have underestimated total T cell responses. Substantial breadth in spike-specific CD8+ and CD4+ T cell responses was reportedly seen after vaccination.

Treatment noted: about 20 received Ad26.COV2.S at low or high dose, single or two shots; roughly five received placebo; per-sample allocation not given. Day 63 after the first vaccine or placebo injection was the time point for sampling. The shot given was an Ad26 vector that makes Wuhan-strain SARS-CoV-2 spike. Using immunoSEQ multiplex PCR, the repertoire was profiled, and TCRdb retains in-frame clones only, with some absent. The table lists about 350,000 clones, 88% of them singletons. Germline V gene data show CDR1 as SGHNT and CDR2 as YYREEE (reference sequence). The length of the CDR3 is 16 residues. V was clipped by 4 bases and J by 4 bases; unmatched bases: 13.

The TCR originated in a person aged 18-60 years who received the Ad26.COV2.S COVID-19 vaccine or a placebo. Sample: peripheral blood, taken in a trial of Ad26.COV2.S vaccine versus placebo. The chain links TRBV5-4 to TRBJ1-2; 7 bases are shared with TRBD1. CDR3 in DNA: TGTGCCAGCAGCCGGGGACCCGAGGGGACAGTCTATGGCTACACCTTC. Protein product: CASSRGPEGTVYGYTF.